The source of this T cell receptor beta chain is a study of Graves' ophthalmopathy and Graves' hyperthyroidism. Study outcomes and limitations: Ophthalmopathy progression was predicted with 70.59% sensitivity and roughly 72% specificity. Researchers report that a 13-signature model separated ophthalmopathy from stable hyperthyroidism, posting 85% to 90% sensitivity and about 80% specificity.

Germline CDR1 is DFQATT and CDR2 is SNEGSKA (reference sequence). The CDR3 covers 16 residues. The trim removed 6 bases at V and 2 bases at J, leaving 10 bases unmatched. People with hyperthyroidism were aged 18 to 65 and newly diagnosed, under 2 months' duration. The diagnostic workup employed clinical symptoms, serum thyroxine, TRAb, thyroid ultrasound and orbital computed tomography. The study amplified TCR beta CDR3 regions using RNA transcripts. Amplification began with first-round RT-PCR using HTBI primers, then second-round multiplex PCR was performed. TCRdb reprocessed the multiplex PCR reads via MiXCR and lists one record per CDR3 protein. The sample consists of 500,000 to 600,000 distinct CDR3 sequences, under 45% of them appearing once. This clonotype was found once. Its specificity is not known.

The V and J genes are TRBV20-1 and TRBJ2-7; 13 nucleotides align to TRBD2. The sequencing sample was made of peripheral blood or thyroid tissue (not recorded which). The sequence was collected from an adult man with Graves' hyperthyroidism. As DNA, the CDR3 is TGCAGTGCCCCAAGGCCCGGGACTAGCGGGACCTACGAGCAGTACTTC. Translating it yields CSAPRPGTSGTYEQYF.